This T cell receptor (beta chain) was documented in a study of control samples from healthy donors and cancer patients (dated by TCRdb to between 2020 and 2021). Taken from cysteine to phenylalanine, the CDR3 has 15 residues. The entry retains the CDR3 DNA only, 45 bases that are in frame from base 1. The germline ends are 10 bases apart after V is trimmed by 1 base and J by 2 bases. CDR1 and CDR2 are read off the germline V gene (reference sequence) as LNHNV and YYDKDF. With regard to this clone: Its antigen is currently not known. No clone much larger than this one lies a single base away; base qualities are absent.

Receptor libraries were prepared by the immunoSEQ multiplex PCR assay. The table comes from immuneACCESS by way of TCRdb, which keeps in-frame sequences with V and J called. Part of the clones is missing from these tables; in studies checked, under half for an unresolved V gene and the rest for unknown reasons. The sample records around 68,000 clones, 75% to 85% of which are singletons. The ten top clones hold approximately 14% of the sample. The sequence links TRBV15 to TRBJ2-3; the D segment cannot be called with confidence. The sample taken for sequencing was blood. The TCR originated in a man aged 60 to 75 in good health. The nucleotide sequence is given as TGTGCCACCAGCAGAGCTCTTTGGGACACAGATACGCAGTATTTT. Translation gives CATSRALWDTDTQYF.